The 23 T cell receptor beta chains below were found in one sample sequenced in a study of cytomegalovirus exposure and HLA in healthy donors. In the PCR, 60 Vbeta and 13 Jbeta primers were used. Some clones are missing from TCRdb's copy, which holds only in-frame ones; the method was immunoSEQ multiplex PCR. The data hold approximately 110,000 clones, with roughly 15% observed a single time. The material sequenced was PBMCs. These receptors came from a female donor in good health and CMV-seronegative.

The chain links TRBV30 to TRBJ2-1, with TRBD2 identical over 8 bases. CDR3 length equals 15 residues. The J segment lost 1 base and the V segment lost 4 bases, leaving 6 bases of the junction unmatched. Per germline, CDR1 GTSNPN and CDR2 SVGIG (reference sequence). The DNA of the CDR3 is TGTGCCTGGACCCGTTTAGCGGGATCCTACAATGAGCAGTTCTTC. Translating gives CAWTRLAGSYNEQFF.

This chain joins TRBV6-6 and TRBJ2-3; TRBD1 is a possible D gene (5 bases). V dropped 0 bases and J dropped 2 bases, with 9 bases sitting between them. This CDR3 comprises 15 residues. Looked up from germline, CDR1 is MNHNY and CDR2 is SVGAGI (reference sequence). The CDR3 is CASSYSVRVTDTQYF. The CDR3 nucleotides are TGTGCCAGCAGTTACTCGGTCAGGGTCACAGATACGCAGTATTTT.

This clone was counted a few times. The rearrangement uses TRBV6-5 and TRBJ2-1; a possible D gene is TRBD2 (6 bases). The germline V gene has CDR1 MNHEY and CDR2 SVGAGI. The CDR3 is made up of 13 amino acids. Deletions cut 2 bases from V and 7 bases from J, with 9 bases between. CDR3 nucleotide sequence: TGTGCCAGCAGTTACCGACTAGGGAATGAGCAGTTCTTC. Protein product: CASSYRLGNEQFF.

This clone came up a few times. V and J are TRBV2 and TRBJ2-1; tentatively, D is TRBD2 (7 bases). From germline, CDR1 is SNHLY and CDR2 FYNNEI. The CDR3 runs to 15 residues. Trimming took off 6 bases at V and 4 bases at J, with 16 bases between the two ends. In DNA, the CDR3 is TGTGCCAGCAGGGGGGATAGGGGGGGTTACAATGAGCAGTTCTTC. Encoded protein: CASRGDRGGYNEQFF. Drawing the rest from reference TRBV2 and TRBJ2-1, the complete variable domain is EPEVTQTPSHQVTQMGQEVILRCVPISNHLYFYWYRQILGQKVEFLVSFYNNEISEKSEIFDDQFSVERPDGSNFTLKIRSTKLEDSAMYFCASRGDRGGYNEQFFGPGTRLTVL.

The CDR3 DNA reads as TGCGCCAGCAGCCCAGGCCTTTCGTGGGGCCTAGCCAAAAACATTCAGTACTTC. Its translation is CASSPGLSWGLAKNIQYF. The chain recombines TRBV4-3 with TRBJ2-4, with a weak D call TRBD1 (5 bases). The germline V and J ends were trimmed by 4 bases and 0 bases, with 19 bases remaining between them. The V gene's germline CDR1 is LGHNA and CDR2 YSLEER. This CDR3 is 18 amino acids long.

The chain is built from TRBV6-6 and TRBJ1-4, with a possible D match to TRBD1 (5 bases). V was cut by 6 bases and J by 7 bases, with 12 bases left in between. The CDR3 totals 13 residues. Germline CDR1 reads MNHNY; CDR2 reads SVGAGI (reference sequence). The CDR3 DNA is TGTGCCAGCAGGGCGGGGGGTGGTGAAAAACTGTTTTTT. The encoded protein is CASRAGGGEKLFF.

The chain links TRBV7-2 to TRBJ2-3; possible D gene TRBD2, 6 bases. CDR3 length: 15 residues. Trimming removed 5 bases from V and 6 bases from J, with 18 bases in between. Germline V gene lookup returns CDR1 SGHTA and CDR2 FQGNSA. This chain's CDR3 is CASSPGDSSWDTQYF. The CDR3 DNA is TGTGCCAGCAGCCCCGGGGACTCGTCCTGGGATACGCAGTATTTT.

V gene TRBV13 combines with J gene TRBJ2-3; TRBD2 aligns across 7 bases. Germline-derived CDR1 and CDR2 are PRHDT and FYEKMQ (reference sequence). This CDR3 has 15 amino acids. The junction had 10 bases not matched to a gene; V was cut back by 4 bases and J by 6 bases. The CDR3 DNA is TGTGCCAGCAGCTCGCGGGAGTTCGGGTCGGATACGCAGTATTTT. Translated, it gives CASSSREFGSDTQYF.

This chain uses TRBV19 with TRBJ2-1; 11 bases match TRBD2. This CDR3 spans 15 amino acids. The V gene's germline CDR1 is LNHDA and CDR2 SQIVND (reference sequence). V gave up 4 bases and J gave up 8 bases; unmatched junction bases: 7. The CDR3 loop reads CASSKTSGSRYEQFF. In nucleotides, the CDR3 is TGTGCCAGTAGTAAAACTAGCGGGAGTCGCTATGAGCAGTTCTTC.

This clone was detected a few times. This sequence joins TRBV4-2 and TRBJ2-7, with a possible D match to TRBD1 (6 bases). Trimming pared 0 bases from V and 2 bases from J, leaving 17 bases between. Germline CDR1 LGHNA, CDR2 YNFKEQ. The CDR3 is made up of 17 amino acids. In DNA, the CDR3 is TGTGCCAGCAGCCAAGACCCCAGGGCAGGGGCCGCCTACGAGCAGTACTTC. Protein: CASSQDPRAGAAYEQYF.

The chain employs TRBV4-2 and TRBJ1-4; TRBD1 is a possible D gene (5 bases). V lost 6 bases to trimming and J lost 8 bases, with 22 bases between them. Germline CDR1 LGHNA, CDR2 YNFKEQ. CDR3 length equals 16 residues. The CDR3 sequence is CASRTTTSGVGEKLFF. The CDR3 DNA is TGTGCCAGCAGAACAACCACCTCGGGGGTCGGCGAAAAACTGTTTTTT.

This clone has more than one count but fewer than ten. The rearrangement links TRBV4-3 to TRBJ2-7, with 8 positions matching TRBD1. CDR1 LGHNA and CDR2 YSLEER come from the germline V gene. The CDR3 covers 16 residues. J gave up 6 bases and V 0 bases, and 10 bases lay outside the gene matches. The CDR3 protein is CASSQDHRGDSPEQYF. The CDR3 DNA sequence: TGCGCCAGCAGCCAAGACCACAGGGGGGATAGTCCCGAGCAGTACTTC.

The rearrangement uses TRBV4-1 and TRBJ1-5; TRBD1 matches at 10 bases. Germline values: CDR1 MGHRA, CDR2 YSYEKL. The CDR3 extends over 17 amino acids. Losses at the gene ends were 5 bases for V and 2 bases for J; bases not matched to a gene: 9. The CDR3 spells CASSGTGAENRNQPQHF. CDR3 coding DNA: TGCGCCAGCAGCGGGACAGGGGCGGAAAATCGCAATCAGCCCCAGCATTTT.

The chain couples TRBV4-3 to TRBJ1-4; D is perhaps TRBD1 (6 bases). The CDR3 totals 18 residues. The germline V gene has CDR1 LGHNA and CDR2 YSLEER. V was clipped by 0 bases and J by 0 bases, with 14 bases between them. CDR3 amino acids: CASSQDARGGPTNEKLFF. The CDR3 DNA is TGCGCCAGCAGCCAAGATGCCCGAGGGGGACCAACTAATGAAAAACTGTTTTTT.

The sample holds a few counts of this clone. V is TRBV4-3 and J is TRBJ1-4; D uncertain. CDR3 length equals 15 residues. V was shortened by 3 bases and J by 0 bases, with 8 bases between the two germline ends. Germline V gives CDR1 LGHNA, CDR2 YSLEER. The CDR3 loop reads CASSQKRATNEKLFF. CDR3 sequence (DNA): TGCGCCAGCAGCCAGAAGCGGGCAACTAATGAAAAACTGTTTTTT.

This clone came up a few times. This chain links TRBV2 with TRBJ1-4; D possibly corresponds to TRBD1 (5 bases). The germline V gene has CDR1 SNHLY and CDR2 FYNNEI. The CDR3 totals 15 residues. V lost 6 bases and J 8 bases, leaving 19 bases between the germline ends. In DNA, the CDR3 is TGTGCCAGCAGCGACACCGGGACTAGAGGGGAAAAACTGTTTTTT. Translation gives CASSDTGTRGEKLFF.

The chain combines TRBV5-1 with TRBJ1-2; 10 nucleotides agree with TRBD1. V trimming: 3 bases; J trimming: 3 bases; junction bases outside the gene matches: 14. The CDR3 spans 18 residues. Germline CDR1 is SGHRS and CDR2 is YFSETQ. CDR3 coding DNA: TGCGCCAGCAGCTCCGACTTGCGGGGGACAGGGGTTTACTATGGCTACACCTTC. Its protein is CASSSDLRGTGVYYGYTF.

V and J are TRBV7-9 and TRBJ1-1; D not resolved. Germline lookup yields CDR1 SEHNR and CDR2 FQNEAQ (reference sequence). The CDR3 contains 13 residues. Trimming removed 7 bases from V and 0 bases from J, with 9 bases in between. DNA for the CDR3: TGTGCCAGCATCAACAGCCTGAACACTGAAGCTTTCTTT. Its protein product is CASINSLNTEAFF.

Remarks on this clone: Other DNA variants within this sample encode the same CDR3. The chain combines TRBV9 with TRBJ2-5; 7 bases are shared with TRBD2. CDR1 SGDLS and CDR2 YYNGEE come from the germline V gene. V lost 0 bases, J lost 1 base, and 3 bases stayed unmatched. This CDR3 has 15 amino acids. Here the CDR3 DNA reads TGTGCCAGCAGCGTAGGGGGAGGGTTCCAAGAGACCCAGTACTTC. Encoded protein: CASSVGGGFQETQYF.

The rearrangement links TRBV7-2 to TRBJ2-1, with a tentative D call TRBD2 (7 bases). This CDR3 is built from 15 residues. Looked up from germline, CDR1 is SGHTA and CDR2 is FQGNSA. Between the trimmed V and J ends, which lost 4 bases and 5 bases, there was a span of 15 bases. The CDR3: CASSSLRGGNNEQFF. The CDR3 coding sequence is TGTGCCAGCAGCTCCCTTAGGGGGGGCAACAATGAGCAGTTCTTC. The full variable domain, rest sourced from reference TRBV7-2 and TRBJ2-1, is GAGVSQSPSNKVTEKGKDVELRCDPISGHTALYWYRQSLGQGLEFLIYFQGNSAPDKSGLPSDRFSAERTGGSVSTLTIQRTQQEDSAVYLCASSSLRGGNNEQFFGPGTRLTVL.

A few counts support this clone. CDR3 amino acids: CAISDLAGGSSYNEQFF. Here the CDR3 DNA reads TGTGCCATCAGTGATCTAGCGGGGGGGAGCTCCTACAATGAGCAGTTCTTC. The chain recombines TRBV10-3 with TRBJ2-1, with 12 positions matching TRBD2. This CDR3 has 17 residues. The V segment lost 3 bases and the J segment 0 bases; nucleotides outside the gene matches: 3. Germline V gene data show CDR1 as ENHRY and CDR2 as SYGVKD.

This clone has just a few counts. V and J are TRBV19 and TRBJ1-1; perhaps TRBD1 as D (6 bases). Trimming left V 3 bases short and J 1 base short, with 12 bases between. CDR1 and CDR2 (germline): LNHDA, SQIVND (reference sequence). The CDR3 spans 15 residues. CDR3 bases: TGTGCCAGTAGTATTGTACAGGGACCGAACACTGAAGCTTTCTTT. Amino acid sequence: CASSIVQGPNTEAFF.

A few counts support this clone. This sequence joins TRBV12-5 and TRBJ2-7, with 14 nucleotides matching TRBD2. V gave up 4 bases and J gave up 5 bases; unmatched junction bases: 1. Germline V gene data show CDR1 as LGHNT and CDR2 as FRNRAP. The CDR3 has 14 residues. In DNA, the CDR3 is TGTGCTAGTGGTTCGGGACTAGCGGGAGACGAGCAGTACTTC. This encodes CASGSGLAGDEQYF.